Presented here are 21 T cell receptor beta chains from one specimen sequenced in a study of blood T cell repertoires in COVID-19. TCRdb's table, derived via immunoSEQ multiplex PCR, lists solely in-frame clones and lacks some. The repertoire includes 380,000 or so clones, roughly 90% of them detected once, and 0.9% to 1% sits in the top ten. The specimen was PBMCs or T cells enriched from blood (not recorded which). The receptors here all came from a woman aged 25 to 39 with acute COVID-19.

The chain combines TRBV7-9 with TRBJ2-5; D possibly corresponds to TRBD1 (6 bases). V dropped 2 bases and J dropped 0 bases, with 10 bases sitting between them. Germline lookup yields CDR1 SEHNR and CDR2 FQNEAQ (reference sequence). The CDR3 is 15 amino acids. The CDR3 loop reads CASSLLAGDQETQYF. CDR3 coding DNA: TGTGCCAGCAGCTTATTAGCAGGGGACCAAGAGACCCAGTACTTC.

The gene calls are TRBV7-2 and TRBJ1-5, with 7 bases matching TRBD1. The V gene's germline CDR1 is SGHTA and CDR2 FQGNSA. The CDR3 length is 13 residues. V trimming: 6 bases; J trimming: 8 bases; junction bases outside the gene matches: 7. The CDR3 reads CASSQNRGEPQHF. CDR3 DNA: TGTGCCAGCAGTCAAAACAGGGGAGAGCCCCAGCATTTT.

The chain uses TRBV5-1 and TRBJ1-1, with TRBD1 identical over 11 bases. Trimming at V came to 4 bases and at J to 5 bases, leaving 13 bases not matched to a gene. The CDR3 contains 17 residues. From germline, CDR1 is SGHRS and CDR2 YFSETQ. The CDR3 DNA sequence: TGCGCCAGCAGCCCGAATACCGGGACAGGGGGGGCAACTGAAGCTTTCTTT. Its protein product is CASSPNTGTGGATEAFF.

The chain combines TRBV10-2 with TRBJ1-1; a possible D gene is TRBD1 (6 bases). In germline, CDR1 is WSHSY, CDR2 SAAADI. CDR3 size: 13 residues. V shed 6 bases and J shed 1 base, with 9 bases lying between them. CDR3 loop: CASRKQGNTEAFF. The CDR3 DNA follows: TGCGCCAGCAGAAAACAGGGGAACACTGAAGCTTTCTTT.

The rearrangement links TRBV24-1 to TRBJ2-2; 9 nucleotides agree with TRBD2. The V segment lost 4 bases and the J segment 1 base; nucleotides outside the gene matches: 9. The germline V gene encodes CDR1 KGHDR and CDR2 SFDVKD. CDR3 length: 18 amino acids. CDR3 in DNA: TGTGCCACCAGTGACCCTCCCGCGGGGGGGCTGAACACCGGGGAGCTGTTTTTT. It translates to CATSDPPAGGLNTGELFF.

The chain combines TRBV7-2 with TRBJ2-2, with D perhaps matching TRBD2 (5 bases). The germline V gene has CDR1 SGHTA and CDR2 FQGNSA. V lost 2 bases and J 0 bases, leaving 10 bases between the germline ends. The CDR3 runs to 16 residues. The CDR3 reads CASSLIPSSNTGELFF. The CDR3 region has the DNA TGTGCCAGCAGCTTAATCCCTAGCTCGAACACCGGGGAGCTGTTTTTT.

As for this clone: The same CDR3 arises from other DNA sequences in this sample as well. The rearrangement links TRBV29-1 to TRBJ2-1; D unclear. V lost 4 bases and J 7 bases, leaving 5 bases between the germline ends. Germline assignment: CDR1 SQVTM and CDR2 ANQGSEA. The CDR3 spans 10 residues. CDR3 amino acids: CSVAGNEQFF. In nucleotides, the CDR3 is TGCAGCGTTGCAGGTAATGAGCAGTTCTTC.

This chain links TRBV27 with TRBJ1-2, with D uncertain. Germline loops: CDR1 MNHEY, CDR2 SMNVEV (reference sequence). Trimming took 2 bases from V and 2 from J, leaving 18 bases between them. This CDR3 is 17 amino acids long. CDR3 residues: CASSLKTPLGANYGYTF. The DNA for the CDR3 is TGTGCCAGCAGTTTAAAAACCCCCCTGGGAGCCAACTATGGCTACACCTTC.

The chain couples TRBV7-9 to TRBJ1-1; the D gene is possibly TRBD1 (5 bases). From germline, CDR1 is SEHNR and CDR2 FQNEAQ (reference sequence). This CDR3 contains 17 residues. Trimming pared 3 bases from V and 0 bases from J, leaving 17 bases between. The CDR3 here is CASSFDWTFTMNTEAFF. CDR3 DNA sequence: TGTGCCAGCAGCTTCGATTGGACATTCACCATGAACACTGAAGCTTTCTTT.

The gene calls are TRBV20-1 and TRBJ2-4; 8 positions agree with TRBD2. Germline CDR1 DFQATT, CDR2 SNEGSKA (reference sequence). There are 16 residues in the CDR3. Germline trimming cut 3 bases from V and 0 bases from J; bases unmatched to any gene: 7. The CDR3 is CSASVAGGLAKNIQYF. Written as DNA, the CDR3 is TGCAGTGCTAGTGTTGCGGGGGGCTTAGCCAAAAACATTCAGTACTTC.

This sequence joins TRBV29-1 and TRBJ2-3; D remains unclear. Trimming removed 0 bases at V and 0 bases at J, with 10 bases between. The germline V gene has CDR1 SQVTM and CDR2 ANQGSEA. The CDR3 is 15 residues long. The DNA for the CDR3 is TGCAGCGTTGAAGATCGTGGCATAAGCACAGATACGCAGTATTTT. It translates to CSVEDRGISTDTQYF.

The V call is TRBV12-3 or TRBV12-4, the J call TRBJ2-1; TRBD1 agrees at 7 bases. The junction had 1 base not matched to a gene; V was cut back by 1 base and J by 7 bases. The CDR3 extends over 13 amino acids. The CDR3 spells CASSLGQGNEQFF. For the CDR3, the DNA is TGTGCCAGCAGTTTAGGACAGGGTAATGAGCAGTTCTTC.

The rearrangement joins TRBV7-2 to TRBJ1-5; 11 bases fit TRBD1. Germline V gene data show CDR1 as SGHTA and CDR2 as FQGNSA. Unmatched junction bases numbered 6, after V lost 1 base and J lost 1 base. CDR3 length equals 18 residues. The CDR3 bases are TGTGCCAGCAGCTTAGGATACGGACAGGGGGCCAGCAATCAGCCCCAGCATTTT. Amino acid sequence: CASSLGYGQGASNQPQHF.

The chain combines TRBV7-9 with TRBJ1-4; D may be TRBD1 (5 bases). Trimming took off 4 bases at V and 6 bases at J, with 18 bases between the two ends. The CDR3 runs to 16 residues. Germline CDR1 and CDR2: SEHNR and FQNEAQ (reference sequence). The CDR3 here is CASSSNPRRGDEKLFF. The CDR3 nucleotides are TGTGCCAGCAGCTCAAATCCTCGTAGGGGCGATGAAAAACTGTTTTTT.

This chain uses TRBV27 with TRBJ2-3, with 9 bases matching TRBD1. The junction had 4 bases not matched to a gene; V was cut back by 5 bases and J by 1 base. The CDR3 sequence is 15 residues long. The V gene's germline CDR1 is MNHEY and CDR2 SMNVEV (reference sequence). CDR3 nucleotides: TGTGCCAGCAGTGCCTGGACAGGGGGCACAGATACGCAGTATTTT. It specifies CASSAWTGGTDTQYF.

This clone has only one observation. The genes are TRBV19 and TRBJ1-1; a weak D match, TRBD1 (6 bases). CDR3 length: 13 residues. Per germline, CDR1 LNHDA and CDR2 SQIVND (reference sequence). Trimming shortened V by 6 bases and J by 12 bases, and 20 bases separated the two germline ends. The chain's CDR3 is CASSRSKGRGPFF. In nucleotides, the CDR3 is TGTGCCAGTAGCCGTTCGAAGGGCAGGGGTCCTTTCTTT.

The chain combines TRBV7-9 with TRBJ2-1; tentative D call: TRBD2 (5 bases). V was trimmed by 2 bases and J by 11 bases, leaving 16 bases between them. Germline V gene data show CDR1 as SEHNR and CDR2 as FQNEAQ (reference sequence). The CDR3 sequence is 14 residues long. The chain's CDR3 is CASSLPDLPTKQFF. In DNA form, the CDR3 reads TGTGCCAGCAGCTTACCGGACTTACCCACTAAGCAGTTCTTC.

The chain uses TRBV6-5 and TRBJ1-6; weak D call: TRBD1 (6 bases). Per the germline V gene, CDR1 is MNHEY and CDR2 is SVGAGI. V was shortened by 6 bases and J by 9 bases, with 18 bases between the two germline ends. This CDR3 contains 15 residues. CDR3 region: CASRIGGQSGSPLHF. The CDR3 coding sequence is TGTGCCAGCAGAATCGGGGGGCAGTCCGGTTCACCCCTCCACTTT.

The chain couples TRBV5-5 to TRBJ2-3, with TRBD1 matching over 12 bases. V was clipped by 0 bases and J by 4 bases; unmatched bases: 3. CDR3 length: 16 amino acids. The germline V gene encodes CDR1 SGHKS and CDR2 YYEKEE (reference sequence). For the CDR3, the DNA is TGTGCCAGCAGCTTGGGGGACAGGGGGCGCGCAGATACGCAGTATTTT. Its translation is CASSLGDRGRADTQYF.

The CDR3 here is CASRSGTGGLGSEQFF. Here the CDR3 DNA reads TGTGCCAGCAGATCTGGGACAGGGGGCTTAGGCAGTGAGCAGTTCTTC. V usage is TRBV7-9 and J usage is TRBJ2-1; TRBD1 matches at 12 bases. Looked up from germline, CDR1 is SEHNR and CDR2 is FQNEAQ (reference sequence). The CDR3 runs to 16 residues. Trimming cost V 6 bases and J 9 bases; bases outside gene matches: 12. The full variable domain, its missing parts supplied by reference TRBV7-9 and TRBJ2-1, is DTGVSQNPRHKITKRGQNVTFRCDPISEHNRLYWYRQTLGQGPEFLTYFQNEAQLEKSRLLSDRFSAERPKGSFSTLEIQRTEQGDSAMYLCASRSGTGGLGSEQFFGPGTRLTVL.

The chain links TRBV9 to TRBJ1-5; D gene unclear. CDR1 and CDR2 from the germline V gene are SGDLS and YYNGEE. The CDR3 loop spans 13 amino acids. Trimming removed 3 bases from V and 9 bases from J, with 13 bases in between. As DNA, the CDR3 is TGTGCCAGCAGCGGATACGACTCAACGCCCCAGCATTTT. It is translated as CASSGYDSTPQHF.